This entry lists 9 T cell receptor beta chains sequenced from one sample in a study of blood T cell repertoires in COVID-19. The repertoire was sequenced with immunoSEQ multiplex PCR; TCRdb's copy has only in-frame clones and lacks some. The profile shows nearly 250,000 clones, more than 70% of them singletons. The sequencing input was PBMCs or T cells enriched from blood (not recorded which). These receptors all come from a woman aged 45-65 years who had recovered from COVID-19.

The CDR3 nucleotides are TGCGCCAGCAGCATCGCGACAGCCACGAACACTGAAGCTTTCTTT. It is translated as CASSIATATNTEAFF. The chain has TRBV5-1 and TRBJ1-1; tentative D call: TRBD1 (5 bases). CDR1 is SGHRS and CDR2 is YFSETQ in the germline V gene. Trimming cost V 4 bases and J 1 base, with 14 bases left between them. The CDR3 is 15 residues long.

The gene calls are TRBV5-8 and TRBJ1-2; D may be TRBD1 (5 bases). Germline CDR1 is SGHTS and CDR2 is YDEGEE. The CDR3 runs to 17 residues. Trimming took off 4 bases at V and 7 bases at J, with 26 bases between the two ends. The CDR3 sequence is CASSPKDGVIDSTGYTF. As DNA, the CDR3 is TGTGCCAGCAGCCCCAAAGACGGCGTAATAGACAGCACTGGCTACACCTTC.

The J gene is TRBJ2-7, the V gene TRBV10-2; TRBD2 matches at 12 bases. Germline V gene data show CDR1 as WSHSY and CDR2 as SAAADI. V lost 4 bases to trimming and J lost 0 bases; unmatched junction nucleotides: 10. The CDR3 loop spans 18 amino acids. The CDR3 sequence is CASSVPPTSGGSSYEQYF. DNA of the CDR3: TGCGCCAGCAGTGTGCCGCCGACTAGCGGGGGTTCCTCCTACGAGCAGTACTTC.

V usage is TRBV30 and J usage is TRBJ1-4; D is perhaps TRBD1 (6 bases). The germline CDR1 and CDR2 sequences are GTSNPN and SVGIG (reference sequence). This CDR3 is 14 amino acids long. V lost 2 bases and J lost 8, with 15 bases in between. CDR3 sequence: CAWSRGSDGEKLFF. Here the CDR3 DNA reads TGTGCCTGGAGTAGGGGGTCGGATGGAGAAAAACTGTTTTTT.

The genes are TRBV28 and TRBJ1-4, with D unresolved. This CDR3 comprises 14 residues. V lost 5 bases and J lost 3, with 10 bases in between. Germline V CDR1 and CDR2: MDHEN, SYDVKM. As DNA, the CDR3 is TGTGCCAGCAGTGTGGGAGGGTCTAATGAAAAACTGTTTTTT. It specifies CASSVGGSNEKLFF.

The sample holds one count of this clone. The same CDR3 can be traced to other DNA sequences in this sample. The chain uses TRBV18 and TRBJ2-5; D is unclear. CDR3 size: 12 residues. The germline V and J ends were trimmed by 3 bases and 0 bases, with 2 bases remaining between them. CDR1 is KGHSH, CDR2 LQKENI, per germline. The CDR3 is CASSPNQETQYF. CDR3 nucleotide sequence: TGTGCCAGCTCACCTAACCAAGAGACCCAGTACTTC. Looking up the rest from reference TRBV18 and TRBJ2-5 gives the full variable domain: NAGVMQNPRHLVRRRGQEARLRCSPMKGHSHVYWYRQLPEEGLKFMVYLQKENIIDESGMPKERFSAEFPKEGPSILRIQQVVRGDSAAYFCASSPNQETQYFGPGTRLLVL.

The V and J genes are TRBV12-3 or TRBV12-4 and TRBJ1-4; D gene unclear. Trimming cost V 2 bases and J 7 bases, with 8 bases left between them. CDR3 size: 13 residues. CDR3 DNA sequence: TGTGCCAGCAGTTTATGGGCACTTGAAAAACTGTTTTTT. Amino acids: CASSLWALEKLFF.

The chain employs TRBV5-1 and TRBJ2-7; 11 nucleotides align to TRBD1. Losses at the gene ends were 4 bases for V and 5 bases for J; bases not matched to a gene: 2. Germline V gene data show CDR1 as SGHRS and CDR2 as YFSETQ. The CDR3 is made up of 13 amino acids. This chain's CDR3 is CASSRTGGHEQYF. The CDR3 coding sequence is TGCGCCAGCAGCAGGACAGGGGGCCACGAGCAGTACTTC.

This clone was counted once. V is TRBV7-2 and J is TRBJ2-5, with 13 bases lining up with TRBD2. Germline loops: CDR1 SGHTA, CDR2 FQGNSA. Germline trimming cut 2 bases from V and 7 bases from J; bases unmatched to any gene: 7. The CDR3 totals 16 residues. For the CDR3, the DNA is TGTGCCAGCAGCTTAACTAGCGGGGGGGCGTTGGCGACCCAGTACTTC. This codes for CASSLTSGGALATQYF. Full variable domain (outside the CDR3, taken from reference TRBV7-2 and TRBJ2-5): GAGVSQSPSNKVTEKGKDVELRCDPISGHTALYWYRQSLGQGLEFLIYFQGNSAPDKSGLPSDRFSAERTGGSVSTLTIQRTQQEDSAVYLCASSLTSGGALATQYFGPGTRLLVL.